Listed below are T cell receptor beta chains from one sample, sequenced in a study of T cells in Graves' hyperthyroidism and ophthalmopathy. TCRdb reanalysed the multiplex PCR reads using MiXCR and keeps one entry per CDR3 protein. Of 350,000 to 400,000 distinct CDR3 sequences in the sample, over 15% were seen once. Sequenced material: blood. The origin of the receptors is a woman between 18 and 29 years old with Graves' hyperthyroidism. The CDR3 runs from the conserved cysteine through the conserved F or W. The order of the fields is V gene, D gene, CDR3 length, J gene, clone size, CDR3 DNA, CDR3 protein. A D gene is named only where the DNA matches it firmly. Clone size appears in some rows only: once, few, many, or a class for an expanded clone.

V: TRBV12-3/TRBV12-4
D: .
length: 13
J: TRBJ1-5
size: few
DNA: TGTGCCAGCAGGCGGGACCGAAATCAGCCCCAGCATTTT
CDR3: CASRRDRNQPQHF

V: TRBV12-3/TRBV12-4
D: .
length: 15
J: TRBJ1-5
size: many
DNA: TGTGCCAGCAGTGATAACCTAGGGCTTGGGCAGCCCCAGCATTTT
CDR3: CASSDNLGLGQPQHF

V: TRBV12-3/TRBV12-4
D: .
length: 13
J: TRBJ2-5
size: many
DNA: TGTGCCAGCAGCCCGGGACTCCTCAAGACCCAGTACTTC
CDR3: CASSPGLLKTQYF

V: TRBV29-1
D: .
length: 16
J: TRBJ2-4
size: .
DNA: TGCAGCGTTGCGGAACAGTTAGCGCTTGGCAAAAACATTAAGTACTTC
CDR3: CSVAEQLALGKNIKYF

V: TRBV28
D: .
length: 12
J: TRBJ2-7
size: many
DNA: TGTGCCAGCAGTCCATCCGATCGCGAGCAGTACTTC
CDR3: CASSPSDREQYF

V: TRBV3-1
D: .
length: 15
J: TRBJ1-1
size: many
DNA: TGTGCCAGCAGCCAAGACAGGGTGGCCGTAGATAGGACTTTCTTT
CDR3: CASSQDRVAVDRTFF

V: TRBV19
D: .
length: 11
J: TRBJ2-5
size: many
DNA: TGTGCCAGTAGTATGTCAGAGACCCAGTACTTC
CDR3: CASSMSETQYF

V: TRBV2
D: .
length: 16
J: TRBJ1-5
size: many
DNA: TGTGCCAGCAGTGGACGTCTCTGGGAAGGCAATCAGCCCCAGCATTTT
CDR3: CASSGRLWEGNQPQHF

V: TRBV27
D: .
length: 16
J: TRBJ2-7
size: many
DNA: TGTGCCAGCAGTTTAAATCCCCGTTGGATAATCTACGAGCAGTACTTC
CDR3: CASSLNPRWIIYEQYF

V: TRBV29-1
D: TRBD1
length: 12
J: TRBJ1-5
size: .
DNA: TGCAGCGACAGGGGGAGCAATCAGCCCCAGCATTTT
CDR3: CSDRGSNQPQHF

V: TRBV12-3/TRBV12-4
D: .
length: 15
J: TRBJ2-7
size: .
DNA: TGTGCCAGCAGTTTTAACTGGGGCAGCTTCTACGAGCAGTACTTC
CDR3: CASSFNWGSFYEQYF

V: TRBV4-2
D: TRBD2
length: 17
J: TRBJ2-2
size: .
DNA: TGTGCCAGCAGCCAAGGGGCCGGGGGGACGAACACCGGGGAGCTGTTTTTT
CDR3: CASSQGAGGTNTGELFF

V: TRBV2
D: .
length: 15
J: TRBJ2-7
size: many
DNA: TGTGCCAGCAGTCCCGGGACTCCCTTCGGCCACGAGCAGTACTTC
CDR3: CASSPGTPFGHEQYF

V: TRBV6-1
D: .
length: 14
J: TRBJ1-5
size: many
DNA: TGTGCCAGCAGTGAGGGATGGGGATATCAGCCCCAGCATTTT
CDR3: CASSEGWGYQPQHF

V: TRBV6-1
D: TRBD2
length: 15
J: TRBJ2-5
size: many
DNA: TGTGCCAGCAGTCAGACTAGCGGGTCCGCTGAGACCCAGTACTTC
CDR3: CASSQTSGSAETQYF

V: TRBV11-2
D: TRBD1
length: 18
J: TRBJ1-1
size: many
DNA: TGTGCCAGCAGCCGTCTTATGCTCCGGGACAGGGTGAACACTGAAGCTTTCTTT
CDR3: CASSRLMLRDRVNTEAFF

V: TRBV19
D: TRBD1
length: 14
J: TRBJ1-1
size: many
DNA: TGTGCCAGTAGTATCTTTCAGGGGGTCACTGAAGCTTTCTTT
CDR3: CASSIFQGVTEAFF

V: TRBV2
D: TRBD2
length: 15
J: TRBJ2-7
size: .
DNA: TGTGCCAGCAGTGAAGCGGGGGGGTCAGGTTACGAGCAGTACTTC
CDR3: CASSEAGGSGYEQYF

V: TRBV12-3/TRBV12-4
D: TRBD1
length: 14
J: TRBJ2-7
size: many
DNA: TGTGCCAGCAGTCGTGGACAGGCCTCCTACGAGCAGTACTTC
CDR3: CASSRGQASYEQYF

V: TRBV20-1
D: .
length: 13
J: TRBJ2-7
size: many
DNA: TGCAGTGCTAGATGGAGGAGCTCCTACGAGCAGTACTTC
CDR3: CSARWRSSYEQYF

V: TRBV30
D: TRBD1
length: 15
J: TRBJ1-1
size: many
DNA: TGTGCCTGGAGTGTACCCGGACAGGGGGCGGTTGAAGCTTTCTTT
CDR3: CAWSVPGQGAVEAFF

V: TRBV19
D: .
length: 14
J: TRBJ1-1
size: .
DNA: TGTGCCAGTAGTATTGGGCACTTAAACACTGAAGCTTTCTTT
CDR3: CASSIGHLNTEAFF

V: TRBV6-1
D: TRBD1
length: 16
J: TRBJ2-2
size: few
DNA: TGTGCCAGCAGTCCCCCGGGACAGGGGTCTAACGGGGAGCTGTTTTTT
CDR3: CASSPPGQGSNGELFF

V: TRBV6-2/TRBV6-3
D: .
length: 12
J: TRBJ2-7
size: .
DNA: TGTGCCAGCAGGGACGGATACTACGAGCAGTACTTC
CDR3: CASRDGYYEQYF

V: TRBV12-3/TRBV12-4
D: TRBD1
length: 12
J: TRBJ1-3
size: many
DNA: TGTGCCAGCAGTATCAGGGGGTACACCATATATTTT
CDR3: CASSIRGYTIYF

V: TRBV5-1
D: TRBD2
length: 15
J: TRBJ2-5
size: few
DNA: TGCGCCAGCACTCTAGCGGGGGATATCAGAGAGACCCAGTACTTC
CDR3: CASTLAGDIRETQYF

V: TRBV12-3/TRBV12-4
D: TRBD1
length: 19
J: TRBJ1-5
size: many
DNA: TGTGCCAGCAGTTTCATGATCAGACTCGGGACAGATAGCAATCAGCCCCAGCATTTT
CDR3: CASSFMIRLGTDSNQPQHF

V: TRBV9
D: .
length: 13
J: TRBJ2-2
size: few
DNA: TGTGCCAGCAGGGGAGGGGGCGGAGGAGAGCTGTTTTTT
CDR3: CASRGGGGGELFF

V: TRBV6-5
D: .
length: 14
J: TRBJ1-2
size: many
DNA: TGTGCCAGCAGTACGGGACAAGATCACGATGGCTACACCTTC
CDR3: CASSTGQDHDGYTF

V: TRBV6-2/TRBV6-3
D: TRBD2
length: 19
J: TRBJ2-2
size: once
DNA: TGTGCCAGCAGTTACCTACTAGCGGGGGCCCTCGGGTACACCGGGGAGCTGTTTTTT
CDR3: CASSYLLAGALGYTGELFF

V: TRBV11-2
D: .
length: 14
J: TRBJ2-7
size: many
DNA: TGTGCCAGCAGCTTTTTTGGTCAGAACTACGAGCAGTACTTC
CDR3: CASSFFGQNYEQYF

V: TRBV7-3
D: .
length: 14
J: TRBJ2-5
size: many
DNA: TGTGCCAGCAGCCCCCGAACCTCCATTGAGACCCAGTACTTC
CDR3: CASSPRTSIETQYF

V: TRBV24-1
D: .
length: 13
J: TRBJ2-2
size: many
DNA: TGTGCCACCAGTGCCCGCGACGCCGGGGAGCTGTTTTTT
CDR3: CATSARDAGELFF

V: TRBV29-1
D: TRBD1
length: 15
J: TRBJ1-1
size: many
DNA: TGCAGCGTTGAGGGGACAGGGTCGACGACGATTGAAGCTTTCTTT
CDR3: CSVEGTGSTTIEAFF

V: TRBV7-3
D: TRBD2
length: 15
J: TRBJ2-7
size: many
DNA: TGTGCCAGCAGCTTAAGTTCCAGCGGGGCCCACGAGCAGTACTTC
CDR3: CASSLSSSGAHEQYF

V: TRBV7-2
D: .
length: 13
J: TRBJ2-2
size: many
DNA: TGTGCCAGCAGACGAGACACCACCGGGGAGCTGTTTTTT
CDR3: CASRRDTTGELFF

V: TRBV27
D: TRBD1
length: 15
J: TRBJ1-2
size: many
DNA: TGTGCCAGCAGTTTATCTGACAGGGGTCTCTTTGGCTACACCTTC
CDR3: CASSLSDRGLFGYTF

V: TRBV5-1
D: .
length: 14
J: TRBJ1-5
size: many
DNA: TGCGCCAGCAGCTTGGAGAAAAGCAATCAGCCCCAGCATTTT
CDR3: CASSLEKSNQPQHF

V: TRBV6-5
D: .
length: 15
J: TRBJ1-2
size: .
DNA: TGTGCCAGCAGTTACTCGGTGGACAGCCAAACGGGCTACACCTTC
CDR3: CASSYSVDSQTGYTF

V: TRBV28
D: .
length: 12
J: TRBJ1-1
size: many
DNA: TGTGCCAGCCACCTCATCGAAACTGAAGCTTTCTTT
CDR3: CASHLIETEAFF

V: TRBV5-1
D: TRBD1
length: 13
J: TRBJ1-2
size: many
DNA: TGCGCCAGCAGCTTCAATGACAGGGAGTCCCACACCTTC
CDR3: CASSFNDRESHTF

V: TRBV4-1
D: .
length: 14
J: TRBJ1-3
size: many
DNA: TGCGCCAGCAGCCAAGAAGGAGGTCTGGGCACCATATATTTT
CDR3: CASSQEGGLGTIYF

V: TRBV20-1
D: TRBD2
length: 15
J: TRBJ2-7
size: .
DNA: TGCAGTGCTAGAGACAGGGCTAGCGGGGGAAACGAGCAGTACTTC
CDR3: CSARDRASGGNEQYF

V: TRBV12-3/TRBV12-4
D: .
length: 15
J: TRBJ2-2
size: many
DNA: TGTGCCAGCAGCCTACGTGGTATTGGGGCCGGGGAGCTGTTTTTT
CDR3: CASSLRGIGAGELFF

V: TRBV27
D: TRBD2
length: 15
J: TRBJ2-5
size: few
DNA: TGTGCCAGCAGTTTGGCAGCGGGGGGGCTTGAGACCCAGTACTTC
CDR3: CASSLAAGGLETQYF

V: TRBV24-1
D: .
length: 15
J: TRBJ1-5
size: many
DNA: TGTGCCACCAGTGACCCCGGGGATGGGTTACAGCCCCAGCATTTT
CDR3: CATSDPGDGLQPQHF

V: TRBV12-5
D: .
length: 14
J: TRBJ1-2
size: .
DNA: TGTGCTAGTGGTTTGTATACAGACTTCTATGGCTACACCTTC
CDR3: CASGLYTDFYGYTF

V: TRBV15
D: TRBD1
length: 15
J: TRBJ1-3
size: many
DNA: TGTGCCACCAGCAGGACAGGGTGGGATGGAAACACCATATATTTT
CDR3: CATSRTGWDGNTIYF

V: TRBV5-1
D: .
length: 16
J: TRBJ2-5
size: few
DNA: TGCGCCAGCAGCTTGTGGGGACCAAGAGTGGGAGAGACCCAGTACTTC
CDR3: CASSLWGPRVGETQYF

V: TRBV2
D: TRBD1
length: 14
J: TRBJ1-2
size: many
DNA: TGTGCCAGCACCCGGGACAGTCTATACTATGGCTACACCTTC
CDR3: CASTRDSLYYGYTF

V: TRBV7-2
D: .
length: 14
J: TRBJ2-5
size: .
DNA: TGTGCCAGCAGCTTAGGCGGAGCCAGGAGGGACCAGTACTTC
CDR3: CASSLGGARRDQYF

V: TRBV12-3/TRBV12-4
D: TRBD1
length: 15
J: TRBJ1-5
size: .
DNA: TGTGCCAGCAGCCACAGGGGGTATAGCAATCAGCCCCAGCATTTT
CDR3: CASSHRGYSNQPQHF

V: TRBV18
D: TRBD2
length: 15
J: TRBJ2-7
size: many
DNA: TGTGCCAGCTCACGGGGCGGGGGGTTCCCCTACGAGCAGTACTTC
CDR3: CASSRGGGFPYEQYF

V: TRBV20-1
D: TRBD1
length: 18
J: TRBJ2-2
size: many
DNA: TGCAGTGCTAGAGCGGGGTACTACCATACAGGGGACACCGGGGAGCTGTTTTTT
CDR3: CSARAGYYHTGDTGELFF